The rows below give T cell receptor beta chains drawn from one sample of a study of shared T cell receptors in the human thymus. Profiled with immunoSEQ multiplex PCR; TCRdb holds only in-frame clones, not every one. This sample has roughly 660,000 clones, with approximately 87% found just once. These data were also reused for a study on human thymus T cells.

Sample: thymocytes. All receptors come from a boy younger than two with a congenital heart defect. The CDR3 runs from the conserved cysteine through the conserved F or W. The order of the fields is J gene, V gene, CDR3 protein.

TRBJ1-3 | TRBV28 | CASRDREENTIYF
TRBJ2-3 | TRBV5-1 | CASSLGVVGPYTDTQYF
TRBJ2-5 | TRBV10-1 | CASSPRLAGGSVETQYF
TRBJ2-7 | TRBV7-2 | CASSRWGQGFSQSQYF
TRBJ1-1 | TRBV6-1 | CASSLRQGRPEAFF
TRBJ2-5 | TRBV15 | CATSRDSAGGSNQETQYF
TRBJ2-7 | TRBV29-1 | CSVAGGTPSYEQYF
TRBJ2-1 | TRBV4-3 | CASSHDGGSGFNEQFF
TRBJ2-5 | TRBV4-3 | CASSQDFQGTQYF
TRBJ2-7 | TRBV28 | CASSPQGFSYEQYF
TRBJ2-1 | TRBV2 | CASIGGQGIFNEQFF
. | TRBV2 | CASSESDRGDEQYF
TRBJ2-5 | TRBV5-1 | CASSLDLGGRAQETQYF
TRBJ1-2 | TRBV4-1 | CASSQDLRGYGYTF
TRBJ2-1 | TRBV4-2 | CASSQDRASGSNEQFF
TRBJ2-5 | TRBV15 | CATSRVKTGSQETQYF
TRBJ2-1 | TRBV14 | CASNRSKGHNNEQFF
TRBJ2-7 | TRBV29-1 | CSVVVDRAYEQYF
TRBJ2-7 | TRBV5-5 | CASSFAGPTYEQYF
TRBJ2-1 | TRBV7-8 | CASSSGIRGHEQFF
TRBJ2-2 | TRBV9 | CASSVNGFWDLDTGELFF
TRBJ1-4 | TRBV6-1 | CASSEGEDRTNEKLFF
TRBJ2-3 | TRBV20-1 | CSASDWGAQYF
TRBJ2-7 | TRBV15 | CATSRDWGTGAYEQYF
TRBJ2-7 | TRBV27 | CASSFHPGLTYEQYF
TRBJ1-5 | TRBV7-8 | CASSLAVGQSVNSNQPQHF
TRBJ2-7 | TRBV14 | CASSQEGDRGSYEQYF
TRBJ2-1 | TRBV28 | CASRTAGTGGDEQFF
TRBJ2-1 | TRBV4-2 | CASSHSGTSGRYEQFF
TRBJ2-5 | TRBV27 | CASSLSGAALEETQYF
TRBJ1-1 | TRBV2 | CASTGTGENTEAFF
TRBJ2-2 | TRBV29-1 | CSVVLAGGVGELFF
TRBJ2-2 | TRBV4-2 | CASSQDNWTSGGSNTGELFF
TRBJ2-1 | TRBV5-6 | CASSRYGQGTYNEQFF
TRBJ1-5 | TRBV27 | CASSSQGWGNQPQHF
TRBJ2-5 | TRBV6-1 | CASSENVGGISHQETQYF
TRBJ2-7 | TRBV27 | CASSVPERGYEQYF
TRBJ2-1 | TRBV12-2 | CASRFPSGTLHEQFF
TRBJ2-1 | TRBV14 | CASSLGGLAGRQRSEQFF
TRBJ1-2 | TRBV7-2 | CASSSRTGNSYGYTF
TRBJ2-7 | TRBV6-5 | CASSYPRGEQYF
TRBJ2-3 | TRBV10-3 | CAISVSSGRSDTQYF
TRBJ2-1 | TRBV27 | CASSPGQGGHEQFF
TRBJ2-3 | TRBV27 | CASSFQRGRTDTQYF
TRBJ1-5 | TRBV7-9 | CASGRSGKSNQPQHF
TRBJ2-1 | TRBV5-6 | CASSFLSSYNEQFF
TRBJ2-5 | TRBV5-1 | CASSLTGKETQYF
TRBJ2-3 | TRBV5-4 | CATRAGPADTQYF
TRBJ1-5 | TRBV6-5 | CASSYEQGAQPQHF
TRBJ1-2 | TRBV12-5 | CASGLATDSSYGYTF
TRBJ1-2 | TRBV5-1 | CASALEGFYNYGYTF
TRBJ2-1 | TRBV25-1 | CASGVGLAGLSSYNEQFF
TRBJ2-7 | TRBV28 | CASSFKAGSLNEQYF
TRBJ2-1 | TRBV10-3 | CAISETRDIQYNEQFF
TRBJ2-3 | TRBV6-6 | CASRGLAGDTQYF
TRBJ1-2 | TRBV6-5 | CASSYCRDSPNYGYTF
TRBJ2-7 | TRBV12-5 | CASGLTPGQRSYEQYF
TRBJ1-1 | TRBV4-3 | CASSQEQLNTEAFF